This TCR beta chain emerged from a study of cytomegalovirus exposure and HLA in healthy donors. Germline CDR1 SGDLS, CDR2 YYNGEE. This CDR3 contains 15 residues. V lost 4 bases to trimming and J lost 1 base; unmatched junction nucleotides: 4. Findings and caveats of the study: The TCR clusters that emerged in the first cohort tended, a later analysis found, to co-occur in the 120 or so validation repertoires. Associated with cytomegalovirus, according to the listing, were 170 or so TCR beta chains.

The roughly 120-subject validation cohort, separate from the 666-subject first cohort, included the donors. To note about this clone: Its antigen is as yet unknown.

Some clones are missing from TCRdb's copy, which holds only in-frame ones; the method was immunoSEQ multiplex PCR. This sample yields fewer than 250,000 clones, of which over 65% are seen a single time; around 5.4% belongs to the top ten. V gene TRBV9 combines with J gene TRBJ2-1; 8 positions match TRBD2. The sequenced material came from PBMCs. The receptor was derived from a woman aged 18-29 years in good health and CMV-seronegative. The CDR3 DNA sequence: TGTGCCAGCAGCCCCCGGGAGGGATCCTACAATGAGCAGTTCTTC. Its protein is CASSPREGSYNEQFF.